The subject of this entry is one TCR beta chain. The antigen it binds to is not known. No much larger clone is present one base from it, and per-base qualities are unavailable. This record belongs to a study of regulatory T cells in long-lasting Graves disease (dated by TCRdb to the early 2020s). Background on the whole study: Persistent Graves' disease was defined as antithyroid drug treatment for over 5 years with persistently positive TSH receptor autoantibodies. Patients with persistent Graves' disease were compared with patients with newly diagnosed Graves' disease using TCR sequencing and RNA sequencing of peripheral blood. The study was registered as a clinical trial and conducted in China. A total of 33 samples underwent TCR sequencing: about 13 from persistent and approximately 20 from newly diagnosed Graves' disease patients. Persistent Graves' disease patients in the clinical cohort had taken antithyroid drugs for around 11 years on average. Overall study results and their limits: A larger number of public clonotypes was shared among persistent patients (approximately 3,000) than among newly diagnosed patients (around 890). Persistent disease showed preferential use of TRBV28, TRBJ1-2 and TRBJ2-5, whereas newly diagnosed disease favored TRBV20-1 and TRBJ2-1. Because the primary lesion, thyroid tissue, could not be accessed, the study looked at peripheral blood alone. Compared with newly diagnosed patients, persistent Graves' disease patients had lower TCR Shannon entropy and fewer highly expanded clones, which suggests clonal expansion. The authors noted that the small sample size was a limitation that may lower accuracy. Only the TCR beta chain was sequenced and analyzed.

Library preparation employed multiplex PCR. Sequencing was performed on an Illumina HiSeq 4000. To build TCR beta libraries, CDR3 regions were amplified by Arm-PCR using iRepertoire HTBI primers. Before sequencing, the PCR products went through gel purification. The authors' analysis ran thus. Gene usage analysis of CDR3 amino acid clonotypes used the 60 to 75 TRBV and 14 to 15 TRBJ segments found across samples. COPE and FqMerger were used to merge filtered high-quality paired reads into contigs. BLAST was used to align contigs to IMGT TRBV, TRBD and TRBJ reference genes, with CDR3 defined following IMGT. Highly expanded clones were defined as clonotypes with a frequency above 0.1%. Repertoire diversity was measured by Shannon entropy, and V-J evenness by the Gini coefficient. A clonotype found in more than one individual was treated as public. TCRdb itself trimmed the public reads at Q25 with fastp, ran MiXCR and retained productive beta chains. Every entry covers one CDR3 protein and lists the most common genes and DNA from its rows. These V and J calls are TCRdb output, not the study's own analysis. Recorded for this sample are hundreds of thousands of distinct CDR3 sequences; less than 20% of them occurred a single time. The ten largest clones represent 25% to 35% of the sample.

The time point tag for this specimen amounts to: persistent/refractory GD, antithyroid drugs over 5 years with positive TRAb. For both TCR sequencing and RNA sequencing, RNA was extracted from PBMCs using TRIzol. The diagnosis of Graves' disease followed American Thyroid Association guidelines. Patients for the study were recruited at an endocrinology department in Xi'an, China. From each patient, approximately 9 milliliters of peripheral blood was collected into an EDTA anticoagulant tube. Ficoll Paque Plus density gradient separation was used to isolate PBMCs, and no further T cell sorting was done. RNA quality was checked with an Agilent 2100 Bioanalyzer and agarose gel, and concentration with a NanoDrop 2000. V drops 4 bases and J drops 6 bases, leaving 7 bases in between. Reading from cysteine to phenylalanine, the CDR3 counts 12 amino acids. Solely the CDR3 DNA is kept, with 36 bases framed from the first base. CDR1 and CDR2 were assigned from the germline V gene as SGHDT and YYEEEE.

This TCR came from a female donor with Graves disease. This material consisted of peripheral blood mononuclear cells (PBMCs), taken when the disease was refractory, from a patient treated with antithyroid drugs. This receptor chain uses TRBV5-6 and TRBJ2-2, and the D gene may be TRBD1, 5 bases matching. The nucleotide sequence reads TGTGCCAGCAGCAAGGGGTCCGGGGAGCTGTTTTTT. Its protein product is CASSKGSGELFF. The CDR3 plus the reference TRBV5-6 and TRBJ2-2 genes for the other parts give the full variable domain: DAGVTQSPTHLIKTRGQQVTLRCSPKSGHDTVSWYQQALGQGPQFIFQYYEEEERQRGNFPDRFSGHQFPNYSSELNVNALLLGDSALYLCASSKGSGELFFGEGSRLTVL.